This T cell receptor (beta chain) originates from a study of beta chain features in type 1 diabetes. Study context: All of the samples together had 107,917,701 sorted cells examined.

With regard to this clone: Its antigen is unidentified.

Findings and caveats of the study: Shortening that was moderate but significant affected the TCRB CDR3s of Type 1 diabetes patients in all four CD4+ subsets.

Investigators reverse transcribed all isolated RNA, so they sequenced expressed TCRB transcripts. Sequenced by immunoSEQ multiplex PCR; TCRdb stores in-frame clones only, minus some. This table has around 250,000 clones, approximately 25% appearing once. The CDR3 sequence is 13 residues long. The trim removed 0 bases at V and 5 bases at J, leaving 1 base unmatched. The germline V gene has CDR1 GTSNPN and CDR2 SVGIG (reference sequence). The sample comprised naive CD4+ T cells from blood. This chain joins TRBV30 and TRBJ2-5; the match to TRBD2 covers 9 bases. The TCR originated in a woman aged 25 to 39 with type 1 diabetes. The CDR3 DNA follows: TGTGCCTGGAGTGTCGGACTAGCGGAGACCCAGTACTTC. Its translation: CAWSVGLAETQYF.